This T cell receptor (beta chain) was recovered during a study of blood T cell repertoires in COVID-19. Overall study: The analysed material was cDNA or gDNA that came from T cells, B-cell-depleted T cells, or PBMCs.

This table comes from immunoSEQ multiplex PCR, and its TCRdb copy is limited to in-frame clones, with some not included. Altogether tens of thousands of clones are present, 85% to 90% being singletons, with the ten largest covering approximately 15%. This clone was observed a few times. The CDR3 consists of 14 residues. CDR1 SGHAT and CDR2 FQNNGV come from the germline V gene. V lost 2 bases and J 0 bases, leaving 4 bases between the germline ends. V usage is TRBV11-2 and J usage is TRBJ2-2; D remains ambiguous. Material for sequencing was peripheral blood. The source is a man aged 70-80 years with active or convalescent COVID-19. CDR3 region: CASSLLSNTGELFF. The CDR3 bases are TGTGCCAGCAGCTTACTCTCGAACACCGGGGAGCTGTTTTTT.